What follows are 5 T cell receptor beta chains derived from one specimen sequenced in a study of CD4 T cells in relation to SARS-CoV-2 and coronaviruses. Unexposed donor CD4+ T cells date from about 2011-2018, before the COVID-19 pandemic. Isolation of CD4+ T cells took place after nine to ten days in culture. The table came from immunoSEQ multiplex PCR; TCRdb's copy has only in-frame clones and leaves some out. This table has some 28,000 clones, 60% to 80% appearing once. These receptors' targets are unknown. Sequences were obtained from CD4+ T cells from PBMCs, cultured in vitro. These receptors came from a human donor in good health.

This clone came up once. The J gene is TRBJ2-5, the V gene TRBV4-2; tentative D call: TRBD2 (6 bases). The CDR3 covers 14 residues. Trimming left V 0 bases short and J 3 bases short, with 8 bases between. The V gene's germline CDR1 is LGHNA and CDR2 YNFKEQ. In DNA, the CDR3 is TGTGCCAGCAGCCAAGACAGGAGGGAAGAGACCCAGTACTTC. It codes for CASSQDRREETQYF.

The chain couples TRBV6-2 or TRBV6-3 to TRBJ2-7; TRBD1 agrees at 7 bases. V lost 0 bases, J lost 2 bases, and 4 bases stayed unmatched. Germline loops: CDR1 MNHEY, CDR2 SVGEGT. This CDR3 has 15 amino acids. This chain's CDR3 is CASSYSSTGAYEQYF. In nucleotides, the CDR3 is TGTGCCAGCAGTTACTCATCAACAGGGGCCTACGAGCAGTACTTC.

The chain has TRBV11-2 and TRBJ2-1; 7 nucleotides line up with TRBD2. Germline-derived CDR1 and CDR2 are SGHAT and FQNNGV. The CDR3 spans 14 residues. The ends lost 0 bases at V and 9 bases at J; junction bases unmatched: 5. This CDR3 reads CASSLEREWGEQFF. CDR3 sequence (DNA): TGTGCCAGCAGCTTAGAGCGGGAGTGGGGTGAGCAGTTCTTC.

This chain links TRBV19 with TRBJ2-1; no clear D. The CDR3 has 11 amino acids. The V and J ends lost 5 bases and 6 bases respectively, with 5 bases between them. The germline gives CDR1 LNHDA, CDR2 SQIVND (reference sequence). The CDR3 DNA is TGTGCCAGTAGTCGCAGCAATGAGCAGTTCTTC. Translation: CASSRSNEQFF.

This clone showed up just once. The chain combines TRBV28 with TRBJ1-3; no reliable D call. With 8 bases removed from V and 1 base from J, the gap between germline ends came to 15 bases. The germline V gene has CDR1 MDHEN and CDR2 SYDVKM. This CDR3 spans 15 amino acids. The CDR3 DNA sequence: TGTGCCAGCTCAGGCCAGCCACCTTCTGGAAACACCATATATTTT. Translating gives CASSGQPPSGNTIYF.